This T cell receptor beta chain was sequenced in a study of Ad26.COV2.S vaccination and SARS-CoV-2 variants. Study information: The vaccine Ad26.COV2.S was put into the muscle once, or twice with 56 days between.

Produced via immunoSEQ multiplex PCR; TCRdb's table is partial and in-frame only. The data show roughly 680,000 clones, 89% seen once. There are 15 residues in the CDR3. V dropped 6 bases and J dropped 3; count of bases not matched to a gene: 6. Germline V gene sequence: CDR1 SNHLY, CDR2 FYNNEI. Treatment noted: about 20 received Ad26.COV2.S at low or high dose, single or two shots; a few received placebo; per-sample allocation not given. Samples analyzed were those drawn on day 63 after the first vaccine or placebo injection. The clonotype comes from a person between 18 and 60 years old who received the Ad26.COV2.S COVID-19 vaccine or a placebo. Sequencing was performed on peripheral blood, taken in a trial of Ad26.COV2.S vaccine versus placebo. This chain uses TRBV2 with TRBJ1-2, with 11 bases matching TRBD1. CDR3 sequence: CASRDRGRPDYGYTF. In DNA form, the CDR3 reads TGTGCCAGCAGGGACAGGGGGCGCCCGGACTATGGCTACACCTTC.